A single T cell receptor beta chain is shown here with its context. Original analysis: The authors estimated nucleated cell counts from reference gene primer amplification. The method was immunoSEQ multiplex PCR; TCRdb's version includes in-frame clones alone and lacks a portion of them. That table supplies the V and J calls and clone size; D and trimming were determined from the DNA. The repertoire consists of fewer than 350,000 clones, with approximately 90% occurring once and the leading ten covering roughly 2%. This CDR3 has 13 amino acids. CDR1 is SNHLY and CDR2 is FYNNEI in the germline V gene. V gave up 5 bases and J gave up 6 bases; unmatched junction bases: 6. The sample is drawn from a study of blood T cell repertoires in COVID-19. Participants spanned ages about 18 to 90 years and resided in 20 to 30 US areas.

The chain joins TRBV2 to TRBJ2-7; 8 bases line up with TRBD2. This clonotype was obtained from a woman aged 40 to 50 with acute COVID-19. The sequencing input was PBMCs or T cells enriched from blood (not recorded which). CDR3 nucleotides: TGTGCCAGCAGTCGGCAGCGGGAGCTCGAGCAGTACTTC. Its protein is CASSRQRELEQYF.